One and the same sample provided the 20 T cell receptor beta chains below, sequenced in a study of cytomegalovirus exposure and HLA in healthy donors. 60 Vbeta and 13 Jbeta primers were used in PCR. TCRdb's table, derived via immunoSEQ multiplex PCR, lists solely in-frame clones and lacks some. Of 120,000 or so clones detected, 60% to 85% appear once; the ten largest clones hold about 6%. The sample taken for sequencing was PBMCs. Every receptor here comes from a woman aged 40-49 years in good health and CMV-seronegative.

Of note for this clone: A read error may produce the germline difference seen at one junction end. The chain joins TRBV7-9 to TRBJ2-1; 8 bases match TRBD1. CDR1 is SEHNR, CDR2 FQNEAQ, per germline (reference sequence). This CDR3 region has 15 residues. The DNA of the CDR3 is TGTTCCAGCAGCTTTGAAACAGGGGGGCACAATGAGCAGTTCTTC. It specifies CSSSFETGGHNEQFF.

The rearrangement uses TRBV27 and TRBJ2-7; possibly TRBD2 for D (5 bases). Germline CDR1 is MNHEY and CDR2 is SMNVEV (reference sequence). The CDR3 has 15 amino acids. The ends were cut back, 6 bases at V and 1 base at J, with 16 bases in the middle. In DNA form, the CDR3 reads TGTGCCAGCAGGTACCGTCCGGGGTGGTCCTACGAGCAGTACTTC. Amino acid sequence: CASRYRPGWSYEQYF.

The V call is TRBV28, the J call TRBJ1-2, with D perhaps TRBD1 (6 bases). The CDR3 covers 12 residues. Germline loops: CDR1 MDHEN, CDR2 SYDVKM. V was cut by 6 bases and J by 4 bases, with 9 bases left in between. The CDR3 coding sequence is TGTGCCAGCAGCGTGGGGGCCTATGGCTACACCTTC. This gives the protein CASSVGAYGYTF.

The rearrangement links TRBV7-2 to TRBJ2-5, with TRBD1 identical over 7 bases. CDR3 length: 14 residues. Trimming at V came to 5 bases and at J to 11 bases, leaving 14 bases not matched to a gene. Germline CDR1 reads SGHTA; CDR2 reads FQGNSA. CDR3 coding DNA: TGTGCCAGCAGCCTCGGACAGGCTAATAAGAGACAGTACTTC. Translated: CASSLGQANKRQYF.

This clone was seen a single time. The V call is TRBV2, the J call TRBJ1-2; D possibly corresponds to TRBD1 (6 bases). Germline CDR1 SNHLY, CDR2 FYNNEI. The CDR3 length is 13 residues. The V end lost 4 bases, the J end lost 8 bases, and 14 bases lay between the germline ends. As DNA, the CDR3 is TGTGCCAGCAGTGTAGGCGGGGGCGGAGGCTACACCTTC. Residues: CASSVGGGGGYTF.

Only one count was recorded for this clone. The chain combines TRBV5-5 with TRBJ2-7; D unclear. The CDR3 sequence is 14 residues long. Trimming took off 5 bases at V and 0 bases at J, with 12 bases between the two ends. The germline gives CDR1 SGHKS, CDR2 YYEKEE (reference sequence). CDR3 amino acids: CASRRALSSYEQYF. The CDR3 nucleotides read TGTGCCAGCAGAAGAGCCCTTAGCTCCTACGAGCAGTACTTC.

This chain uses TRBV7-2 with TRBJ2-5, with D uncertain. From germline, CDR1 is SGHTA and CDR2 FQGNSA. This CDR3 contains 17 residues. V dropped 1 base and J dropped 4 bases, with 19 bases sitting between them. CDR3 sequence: CASSLDLRPRPGETQYF. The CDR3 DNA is TGTGCCAGCAGCTTAGACCTCCGGCCTCGACCGGGAGAGACCCAGTACTTC. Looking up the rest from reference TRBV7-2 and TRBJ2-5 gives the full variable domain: GAGVSQSPSNKVTEKGKDVELRCDPISGHTALYWYRQSLGQGLEFLIYFQGNSAPDKSGLPSDRFSAERTGGSVSTLTIQRTQQEDSAVYLCASSLDLRPRPGETQYFGPGTRLLVL.

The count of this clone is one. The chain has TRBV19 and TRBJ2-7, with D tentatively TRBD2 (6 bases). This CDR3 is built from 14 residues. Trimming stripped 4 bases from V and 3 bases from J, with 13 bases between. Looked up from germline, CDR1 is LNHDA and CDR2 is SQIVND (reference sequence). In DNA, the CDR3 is TGTGCCAGTAGTAATATCGGGAGATACTACGAGCAGTACTTC. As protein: CASSNIGRYYEQYF.

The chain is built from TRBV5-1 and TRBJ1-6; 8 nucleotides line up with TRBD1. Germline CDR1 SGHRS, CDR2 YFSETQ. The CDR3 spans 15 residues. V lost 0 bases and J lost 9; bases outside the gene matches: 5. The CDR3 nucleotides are TGCGCCAGCAGCTTGGCAGGGGGCAGCGGTTCACCCCTCCACTTT. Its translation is CASSLAGGSGSPLHF.

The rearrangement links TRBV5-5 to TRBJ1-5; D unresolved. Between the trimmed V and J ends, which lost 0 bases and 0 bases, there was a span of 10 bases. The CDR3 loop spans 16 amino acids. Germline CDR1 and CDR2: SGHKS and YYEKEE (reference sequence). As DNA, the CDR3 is TGTGCCAGCAGCTTGGATGGCTCGTTTAGCAATCAGCCCCAGCATTTT. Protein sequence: CASSLDGSFSNQPQHF.

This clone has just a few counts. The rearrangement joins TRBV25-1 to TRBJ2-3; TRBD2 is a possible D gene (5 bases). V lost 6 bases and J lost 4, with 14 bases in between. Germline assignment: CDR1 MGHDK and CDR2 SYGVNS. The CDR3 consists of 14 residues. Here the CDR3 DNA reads TGTGCCAGCAGCAGATACTTCGGGGCAGATACGCAGTATTTT. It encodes CASSRYFGADTQYF.

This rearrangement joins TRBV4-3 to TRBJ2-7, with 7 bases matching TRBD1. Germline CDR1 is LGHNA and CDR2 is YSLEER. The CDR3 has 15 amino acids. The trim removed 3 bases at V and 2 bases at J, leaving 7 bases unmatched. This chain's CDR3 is CASSQLQGEPYEQYF. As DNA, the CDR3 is TGCGCCAGCAGCCAGCTTCAGGGGGAGCCCTACGAGCAGTACTTC.

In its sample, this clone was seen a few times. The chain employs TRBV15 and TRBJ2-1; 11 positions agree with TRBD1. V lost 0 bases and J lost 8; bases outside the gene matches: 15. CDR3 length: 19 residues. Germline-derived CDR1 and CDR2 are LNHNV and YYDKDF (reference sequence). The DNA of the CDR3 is TGTGCCACCAGCAGAGATGGGCCCGGGACAGGGGGACACGGCCATGAGCAGTTCTTC. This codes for CATSRDGPGTGGHGHEQFF.

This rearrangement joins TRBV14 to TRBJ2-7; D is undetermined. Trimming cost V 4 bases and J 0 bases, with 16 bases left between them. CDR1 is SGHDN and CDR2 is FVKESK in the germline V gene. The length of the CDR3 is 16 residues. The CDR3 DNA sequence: TGTGCCAGCAGCCCCCATTGGTTTCTCAGCTCCTACGAGCAGTACTTC. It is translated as CASSPHWFLSSYEQYF.

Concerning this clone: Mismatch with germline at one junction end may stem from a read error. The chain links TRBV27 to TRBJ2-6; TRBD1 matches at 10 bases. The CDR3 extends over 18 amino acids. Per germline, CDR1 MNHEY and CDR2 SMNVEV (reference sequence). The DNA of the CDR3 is TGTGCCAGCAGTCGACAGGGGGCGGTTAGCTCTGGGGCCAACGGCCTGACTTTC. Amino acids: CASSRQGAVSSGANGLTF.

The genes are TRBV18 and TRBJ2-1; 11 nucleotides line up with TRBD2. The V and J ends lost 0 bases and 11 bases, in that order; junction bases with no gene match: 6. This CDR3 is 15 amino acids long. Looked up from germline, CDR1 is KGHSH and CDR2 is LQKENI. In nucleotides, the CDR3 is TGTGCCAGCTCACCACCTAGCGGGGGGGGATTACAGCAGTTCTTC. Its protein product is CASSPPSGGGLQQFF.

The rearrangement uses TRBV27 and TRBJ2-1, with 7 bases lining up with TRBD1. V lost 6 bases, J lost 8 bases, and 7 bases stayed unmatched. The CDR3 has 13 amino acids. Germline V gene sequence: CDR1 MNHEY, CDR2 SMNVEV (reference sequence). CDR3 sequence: CASRGDRRHEQFF. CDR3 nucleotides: TGTGCCAGCAGGGGGGACAGAAGACATGAGCAGTTCTTC.

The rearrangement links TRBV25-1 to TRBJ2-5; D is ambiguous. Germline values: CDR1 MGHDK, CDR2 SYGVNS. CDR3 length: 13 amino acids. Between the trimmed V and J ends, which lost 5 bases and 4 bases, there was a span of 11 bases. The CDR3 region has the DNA TGTGCCAGCAGTCCCAGCGCGCGAGAGACCCAGTACTTC. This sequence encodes CASSPSARETQYF.

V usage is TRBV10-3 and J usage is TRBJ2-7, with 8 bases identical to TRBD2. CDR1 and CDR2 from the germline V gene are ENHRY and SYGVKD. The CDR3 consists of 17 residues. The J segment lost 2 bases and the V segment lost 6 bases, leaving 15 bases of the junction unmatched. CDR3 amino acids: CAIRPGLLAGEAYEQYF. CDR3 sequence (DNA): TGTGCCATCAGGCCGGGGCTGCTAGCGGGCGAAGCCTACGAGCAGTACTTC.

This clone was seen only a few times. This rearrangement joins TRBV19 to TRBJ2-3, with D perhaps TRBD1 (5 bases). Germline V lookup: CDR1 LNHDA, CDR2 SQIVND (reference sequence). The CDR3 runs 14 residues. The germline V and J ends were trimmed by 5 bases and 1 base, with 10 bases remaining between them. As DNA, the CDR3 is TGTGCCAGTAGTCCCACCAGGGGCACAGATACGCAGTATTTT. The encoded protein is CASSPTRGTDTQYF.